This T cell receptor (beta chain) was retrieved from a study of cytomegalovirus exposure and HLA in healthy donors. Study-wide points: Sequencing had likely introduced a cluster of highly shared sequence variants as an artifact.

Primers for the PCR totalled 60 Vbeta and 13 Jbeta. Assay: immunoSEQ multiplex PCR; the TCRdb copy retains only in-frame clones and omits some. The sample holds over 50,000 clones. Concerning this clone itself: Its antigen remains unidentified.

The ends were cut back, 8 bases at V and 5 bases at J, with 10 bases in the middle. CDR1 and CDR2 from the germline V gene are SGHRS and YFSETQ. The CDR3 sequence is 11 residues long. The source is a man over 45 in good health and CMV-seropositive. V is TRBV5-1 and J is TRBJ2-5; D is uncertain. The source material was PBMCs. CDR3 in amino acids: CARSDSETQYF. DNA for the CDR3: TGCGCCAGAAGCGACTCGGAGACCCAGTACTTC.